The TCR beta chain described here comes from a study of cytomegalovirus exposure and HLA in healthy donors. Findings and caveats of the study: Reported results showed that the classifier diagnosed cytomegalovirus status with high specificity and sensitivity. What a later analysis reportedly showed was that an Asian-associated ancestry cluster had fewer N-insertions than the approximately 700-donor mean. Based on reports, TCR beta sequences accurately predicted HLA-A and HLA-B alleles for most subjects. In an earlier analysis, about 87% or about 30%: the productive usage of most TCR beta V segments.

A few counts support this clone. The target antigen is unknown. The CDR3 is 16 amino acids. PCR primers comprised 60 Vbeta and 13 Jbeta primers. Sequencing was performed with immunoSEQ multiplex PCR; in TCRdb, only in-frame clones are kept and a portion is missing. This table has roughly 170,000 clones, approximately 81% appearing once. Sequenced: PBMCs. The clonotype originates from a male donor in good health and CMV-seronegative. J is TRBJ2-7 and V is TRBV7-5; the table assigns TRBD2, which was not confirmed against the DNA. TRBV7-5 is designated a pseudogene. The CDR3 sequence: CARSPCGSSDSYEQYF. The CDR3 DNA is TGTGCCAGAAGCCCCTGTGGGTCCAGCGACTCCTACGAGCAGTACTTC.